What follows is one TCR beta chain and its context. These data are taken from a study of cytotoxic CD8 clonotypes in ibrutinib-treated CLL. For the study at large: Sample averages reached 255,043 productive templates and over 85,000 productive rearrangements.

The repertoire was sequenced with immunoSEQ multiplex PCR; TCRdb's copy has only in-frame clones and lacks some. The sample gives under 300,000 clones, approximately 79% of which show up once; about 5.7% is in the top ten. CDR3 length: 14 amino acids. CDR1 is MNHNY and CDR2 is SVGAGI in the germline V gene (reference sequence). The ends were cut back, 5 bases at V and 3 bases at J, with 14 bases in the middle. Sequences were derived from PBMCs, sampled at disease progression, from a patient treated with ibrutinib. The gene calls are TRBV6-6 and TRBJ2-7, with D uncertain. This clonotype originated in a human donor with chronic lymphocytic leukemia. The CDR3 region has the DNA TGTGCCAGCAGTATTAGAAAGACGATCTACGAGCAGTACTTC. Protein product: CASSIRKTIYEQYF.